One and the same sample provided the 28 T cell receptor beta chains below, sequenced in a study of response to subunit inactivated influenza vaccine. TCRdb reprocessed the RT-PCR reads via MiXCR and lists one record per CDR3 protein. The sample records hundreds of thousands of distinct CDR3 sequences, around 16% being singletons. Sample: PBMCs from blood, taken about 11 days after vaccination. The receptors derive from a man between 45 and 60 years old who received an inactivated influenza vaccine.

The CDR3 sequence: CASSGGNPTNEKLFF. CDR3 sequence (DNA): TGTGCCAGCAGTGGGGGGAATCCAACTAATGAAAAACTGTTTTTT. V and J are TRBV6-1 and TRBJ1-4; TRBD1 is a possible D gene (5 bases). V gave up 4 bases and J gave up 0 bases, with 9 bases separating them. In germline, CDR1 is MNHNS, CDR2 SASEGT. The CDR3 spans 15 residues.

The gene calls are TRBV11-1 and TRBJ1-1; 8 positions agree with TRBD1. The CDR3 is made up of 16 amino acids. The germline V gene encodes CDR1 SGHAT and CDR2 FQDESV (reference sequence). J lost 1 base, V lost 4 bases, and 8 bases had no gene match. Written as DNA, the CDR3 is TGTGCCAGCAGCTCTGGCAGGGGGCGACGGAACACTGAAGCTTTCTTT. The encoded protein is CASSSGRGRRNTEAFF.

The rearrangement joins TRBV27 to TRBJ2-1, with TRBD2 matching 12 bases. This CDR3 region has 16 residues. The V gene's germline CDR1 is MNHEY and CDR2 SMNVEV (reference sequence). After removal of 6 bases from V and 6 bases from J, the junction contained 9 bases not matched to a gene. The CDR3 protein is CASRLMTSGGVNEQFF. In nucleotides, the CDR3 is TGTGCCAGCAGGTTGATGACTAGCGGGGGTGTCAATGAGCAGTTCTTC.

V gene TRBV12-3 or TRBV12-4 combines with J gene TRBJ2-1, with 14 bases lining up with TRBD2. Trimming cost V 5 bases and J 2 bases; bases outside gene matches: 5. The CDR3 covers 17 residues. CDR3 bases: TGTGCCAGCAGTCGAGGGACTAGCGGGGGCCCCTACAATGAGCAGTTCTTC. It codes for CASSRGTSGGPYNEQFF.

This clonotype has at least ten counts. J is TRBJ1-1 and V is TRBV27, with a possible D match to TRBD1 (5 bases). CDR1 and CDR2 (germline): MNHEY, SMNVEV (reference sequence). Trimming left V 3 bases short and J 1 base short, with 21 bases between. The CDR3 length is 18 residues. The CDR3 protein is CASSFGPGDPLRNTEAFF. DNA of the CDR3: TGTGCCAGCAGTTTCGGACCGGGGGACCCGCTGAGGAACACTGAAGCTTTCTTT.

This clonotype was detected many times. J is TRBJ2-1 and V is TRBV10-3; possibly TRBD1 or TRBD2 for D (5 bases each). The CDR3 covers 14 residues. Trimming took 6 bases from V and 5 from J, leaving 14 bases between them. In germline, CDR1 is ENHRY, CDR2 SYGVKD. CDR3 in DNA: TGTGCCATCAGGAACATGGGACGGGACAATGAGCAGTTCTTC. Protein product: CAIRNMGRDNEQFF.

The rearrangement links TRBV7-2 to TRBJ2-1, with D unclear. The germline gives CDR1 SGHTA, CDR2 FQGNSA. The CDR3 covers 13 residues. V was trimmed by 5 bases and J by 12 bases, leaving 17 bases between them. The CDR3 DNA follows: TGTGCCAGCAGCCCCGGACGGGTTTGGGGGCAGTTCTTC. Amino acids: CASSPGRVWGQFF.

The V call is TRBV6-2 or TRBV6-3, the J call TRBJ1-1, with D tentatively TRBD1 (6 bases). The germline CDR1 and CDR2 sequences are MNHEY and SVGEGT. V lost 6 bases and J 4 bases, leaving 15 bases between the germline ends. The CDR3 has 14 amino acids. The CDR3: CASRGLGGTTEAFF. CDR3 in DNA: TGTGCCAGCAGGGGGCTAGGGGGGACCACTGAAGCTTTCTTT.

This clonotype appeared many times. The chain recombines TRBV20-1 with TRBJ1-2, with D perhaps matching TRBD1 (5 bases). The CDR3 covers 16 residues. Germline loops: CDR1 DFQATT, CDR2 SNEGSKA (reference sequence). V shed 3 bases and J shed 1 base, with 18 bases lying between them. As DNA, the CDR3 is TGCAGTGCTAGGTCACTAGGGGCGCCGAGTAACTATGGCTACACCTTC. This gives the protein CSARSLGAPSNYGYTF.

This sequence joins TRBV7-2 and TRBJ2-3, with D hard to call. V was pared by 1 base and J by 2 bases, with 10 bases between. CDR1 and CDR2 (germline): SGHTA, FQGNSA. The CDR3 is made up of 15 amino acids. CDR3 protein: CASSLVVKPTDTQYF. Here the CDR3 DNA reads TGTGCCAGCAGCTTAGTGGTGAAGCCCACAGATACGCAGTATTTT.

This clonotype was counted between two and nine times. The CDR3, as DNA: TGTGCCAGCAGCTTAGCTCTGATAGGCAATCAGCCCCAGCATTTT. Protein product: CASSLALIGNQPQHF. The rearrangement uses TRBV7-2 and TRBJ1-5; D not certain. There are 15 residues in the CDR3. Germline assignment: CDR1 SGHTA and CDR2 FQGNSA. V was pared by 0 bases and J by 2 bases, with 8 bases between.

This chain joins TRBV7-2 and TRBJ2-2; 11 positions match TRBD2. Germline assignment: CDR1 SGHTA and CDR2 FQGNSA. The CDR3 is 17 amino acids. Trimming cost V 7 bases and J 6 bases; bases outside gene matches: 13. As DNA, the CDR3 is TGTGCCAGCACCATCCCGGGACTAGCGGACACTGCCGGGGAGCTGTTTTTT. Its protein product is CASTIPGLADTAGELFF.

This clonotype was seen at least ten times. In DNA, the CDR3 is TGTGCCAGCAGTGGAGTCGTACGCACAGATACGCAGTATTTT. Protein product: CASSGVVRTDTQYF. J is TRBJ2-3 and V is TRBV12-3 or TRBV12-4, with D hard to call. Trimming shortened V by 5 bases and J by 1 base, and 10 bases separated the two germline ends. The CDR3 extends over 14 amino acids.

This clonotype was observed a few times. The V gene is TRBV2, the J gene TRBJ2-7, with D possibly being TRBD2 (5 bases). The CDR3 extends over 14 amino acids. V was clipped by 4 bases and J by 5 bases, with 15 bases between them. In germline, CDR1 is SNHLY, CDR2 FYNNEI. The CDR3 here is CASSAGVNWDEQYF. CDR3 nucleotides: TGTGCCAGCAGTGCCGGGGTTAACTGGGACGAGCAGTACTTC.

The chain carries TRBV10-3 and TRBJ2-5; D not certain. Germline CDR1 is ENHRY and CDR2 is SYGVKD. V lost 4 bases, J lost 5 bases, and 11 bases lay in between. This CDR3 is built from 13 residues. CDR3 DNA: TGTGCCATCAGTGGTCTCGCGTGGGAGACCCAGTACTTC. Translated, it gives CAISGLAWETQYF.

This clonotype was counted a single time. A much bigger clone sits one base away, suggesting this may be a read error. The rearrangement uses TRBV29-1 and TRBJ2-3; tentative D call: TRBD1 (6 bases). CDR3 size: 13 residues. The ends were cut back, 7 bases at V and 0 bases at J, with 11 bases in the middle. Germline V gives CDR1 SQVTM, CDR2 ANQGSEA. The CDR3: CSARDTSTDTQYF. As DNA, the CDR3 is TGCAGCGCCCGGGACACCAGCACAGATACGCAGTATTTT.

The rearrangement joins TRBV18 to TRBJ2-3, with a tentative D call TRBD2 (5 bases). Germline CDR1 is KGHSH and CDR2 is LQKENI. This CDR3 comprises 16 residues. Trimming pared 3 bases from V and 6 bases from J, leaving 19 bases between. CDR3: CASSPQRGLSKDTQYF. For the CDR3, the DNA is TGTGCCAGCTCACCTCAGCGCGGACTGTCAAAGGATACGCAGTATTTT. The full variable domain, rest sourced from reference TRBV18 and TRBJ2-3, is NAGVMQNPRHLVRRRGQEARLRCSPMKGHSHVYWYRQLPEEGLKFMVYLQKENIIDESGMPKERFSAEFPKEGPSILRIQQVVRGDSAAYFCASSPQRGLSKDTQYFGPGTRLTVL.

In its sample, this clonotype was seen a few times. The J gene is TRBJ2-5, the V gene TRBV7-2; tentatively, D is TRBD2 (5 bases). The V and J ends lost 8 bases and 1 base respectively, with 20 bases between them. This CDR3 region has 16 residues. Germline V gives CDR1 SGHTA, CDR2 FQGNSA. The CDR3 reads CASAPARGSSQETQYF. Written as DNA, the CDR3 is TGTGCCAGCGCACCAGCCCGGGGTAGTTCCCAAGAGACCCAGTACTTC.

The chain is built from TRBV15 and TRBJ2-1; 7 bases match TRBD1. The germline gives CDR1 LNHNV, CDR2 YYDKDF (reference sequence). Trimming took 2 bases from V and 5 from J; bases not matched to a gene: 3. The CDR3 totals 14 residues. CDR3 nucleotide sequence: TGTGCCACCAGCAGATACGGGACAGACAATGAGCAGTTCTTC. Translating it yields CATSRYGTDNEQFF.

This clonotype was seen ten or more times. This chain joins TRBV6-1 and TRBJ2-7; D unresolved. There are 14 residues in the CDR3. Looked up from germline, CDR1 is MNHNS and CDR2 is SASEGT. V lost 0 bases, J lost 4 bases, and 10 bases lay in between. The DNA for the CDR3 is TGTGCCAGCAGTGAAGCTTCGGGTTGGTACGAGCAGTACTTC. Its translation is CASSEASGWYEQYF.

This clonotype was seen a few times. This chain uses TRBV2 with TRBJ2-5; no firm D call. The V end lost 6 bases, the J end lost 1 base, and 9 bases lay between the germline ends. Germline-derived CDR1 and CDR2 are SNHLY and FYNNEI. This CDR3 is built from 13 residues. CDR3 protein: CASRRESQETQYF. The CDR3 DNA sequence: TGTGCCAGCAGGCGAGAGTCCCAAGAGACCCAGTACTTC.

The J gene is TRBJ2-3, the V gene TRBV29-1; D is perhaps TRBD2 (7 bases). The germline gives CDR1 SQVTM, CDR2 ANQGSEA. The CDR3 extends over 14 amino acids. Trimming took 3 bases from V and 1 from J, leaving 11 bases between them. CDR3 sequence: CSVERGLGTDTQYF. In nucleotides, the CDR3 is TGCAGCGTTGAGCGGGGGCTTGGCACAGATACGCAGTATTTT.

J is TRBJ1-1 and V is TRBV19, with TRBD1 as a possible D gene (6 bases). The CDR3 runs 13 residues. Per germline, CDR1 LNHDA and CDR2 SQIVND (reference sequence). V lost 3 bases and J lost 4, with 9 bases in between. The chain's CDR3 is CASSMGHSTEAFF. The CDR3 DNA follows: TGTGCCAGTAGTATGGGACATTCCACTGAAGCTTTCTTT.

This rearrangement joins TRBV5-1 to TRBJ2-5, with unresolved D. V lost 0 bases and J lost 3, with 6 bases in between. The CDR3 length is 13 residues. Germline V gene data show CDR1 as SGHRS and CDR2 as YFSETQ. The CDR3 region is CASSLATEETQYF. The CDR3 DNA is TGCGCCAGCAGCTTGGCCACAGAAGAGACCCAGTACTTC.

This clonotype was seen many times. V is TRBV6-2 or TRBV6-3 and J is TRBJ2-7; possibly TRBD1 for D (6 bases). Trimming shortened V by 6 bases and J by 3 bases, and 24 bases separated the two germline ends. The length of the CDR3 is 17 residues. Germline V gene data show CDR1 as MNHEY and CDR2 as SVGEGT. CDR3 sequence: CASSSRFRDKGHYEQYF. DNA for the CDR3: TGTGCCAGCAGCTCACGTTTCCGGGACAAGGGCCACTACGAGCAGTACTTC.

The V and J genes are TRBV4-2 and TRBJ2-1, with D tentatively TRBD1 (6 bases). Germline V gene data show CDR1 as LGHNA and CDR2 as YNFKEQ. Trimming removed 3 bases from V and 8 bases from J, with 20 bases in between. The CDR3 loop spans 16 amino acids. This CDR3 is CASSQPGQGSHHEQFF. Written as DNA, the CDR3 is TGTGCCAGCAGCCAGCCGGGACAAGGTTCTCACCATGAGCAGTTCTTC.

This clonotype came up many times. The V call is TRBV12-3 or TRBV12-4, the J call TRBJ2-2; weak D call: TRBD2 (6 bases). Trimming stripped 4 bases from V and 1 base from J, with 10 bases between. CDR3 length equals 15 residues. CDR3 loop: CASSSHGRNTGELFF. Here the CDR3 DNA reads TGTGCCAGCAGTTCTCACGGGAGGAACACCGGGGAGCTGTTTTTT.

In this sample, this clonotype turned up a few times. DNA of the CDR3: TGCGCCAGCAGCCCGAGGAGTCGGCCCTCAGCTAACTATGGCTACACCTTC. Protein product: CASSPRSRPSANYGYTF. The chain couples TRBV5-1 to TRBJ1-2; D uncertain. The germline CDR1 and CDR2 sequences are SGHRS and YFSETQ. Trimming stripped 4 bases from V and 0 bases from J, with 19 bases between. The length of the CDR3 is 17 residues.